Following are 7 T cell receptor beta chains from one sample sequenced in a study of blood T cells in healthy people across ages. The use of a sample-barcoded 5' primer and a J-beta primer mix characterized a second PCR of roughly 6 to 11 cycles. One entry per CDR3 protein, called by TCRdb with MiXCR from the 5' RACE reads. The sample has some 700,000 distinct CDR3 sequences, 40% to 45% seen once; the top ten hold 20% to 25%. Sequences were obtained from blood. The receptors stem from a woman aged 55-70 years in good health.

The genes are TRBV18 and TRBJ2-5; the D is unclear. Germline lookup yields CDR1 KGHSH and CDR2 LQKENI. Trimming pared 0 bases from V and 4 bases from J, leaving 12 bases between. The CDR3 covers 15 residues. The CDR3 loop is CASSPPSFGRETQYF. In DNA, the CDR3 is TGTGCCAGCTCACCACCCAGTTTCGGTCGAGAGACCCAGTACTTC.

The chain carries TRBV6-5 and TRBJ1-2; 7 bases map to TRBD1. Germline V gives CDR1 MNHEY, CDR2 SVGAGI. This CDR3 has 14 residues. Germline trimming cut 7 bases from V and 4 bases from J; bases unmatched to any gene: 9. The CDR3 is CASTHGGQAYGYTF. The CDR3 bases are TGTGCCAGCACTCACGGAGGACAGGCCTATGGCTACACCTTC.

A few counts support this clonotype. The chain combines TRBV7-2 with TRBJ1-4; D not resolved. This CDR3 spans 14 amino acids. Trimming removed 0 bases at V and 5 bases at J, with 7 bases between. The germline V gene encodes CDR1 SGHTA and CDR2 FQGNSA. The CDR3, as DNA: TGTGCCAGCAGCTTAGCAGGGTGGAATGAAAAACTGTTTTTT. It translates to CASSLAGWNEKLFF.

The V call is TRBV7-9, the J call TRBJ1-5, with a weak D call TRBD1 (5 bases). V lost 7 bases, J lost 0 bases, and 10 bases lay in between. Per the germline V gene, CDR1 is SEHNR and CDR2 is FQNEAQ (reference sequence). The CDR3 loop spans 14 amino acids. DNA for the CDR3: TGTGCCAGCACTTCGGGGGGTAGCAATCAGCCCCAGCATTTT. Translation gives CASTSGGSNQPQHF.

This chain uses TRBV6-2 or TRBV6-3 with TRBJ1-6, with 10 bases matching TRBD1. The CDR3 is 18 amino acids. V shed 6 bases, J shed 4 bases, and the junction held 12 bases outside the gene matches. Per the germline V gene, CDR1 is MNHEY and CDR2 is SVGEGT. CDR3 nucleotides: TGTGCCAGCAGCTCCGGGACAGGGGTGACTTTTTATAATTCACCCCTCCACTTT. Translation gives CASSSGTGVTFYNSPLHF.

A single count supports this clonotype. This chain connects TRBV12-3 or TRBV12-4 to TRBJ2-4; 9 bases are a match to TRBD1. The J call may be incorrect, as the DNA end agrees better with TRBJ2-7. The CDR3 consists of 13 residues. The CDR3 coding sequence is TGTGCCAGCAGACAGGGGGCCGACTACGAGCAGTACTTC. This sequence encodes CASRQGADYEQYF.

The chain uses TRBV7-9 and TRBJ2-5; 10 bases are a match to TRBD2. Germline CDR1 is SEHNR and CDR2 is FQNEAQ (reference sequence). CDR3 length equals 16 residues. J gave up 11 bases and V 5 bases, and 17 bases lay outside the gene matches. The CDR3 DNA reads as TGTGCCAGCAGCCCACTTGGCACTAGCGGGAACTACAAGCAGTACTTC. The encoded protein is CASSPLGTSGNYKQYF.